These 29 T cell receptor beta chains came from one sample sequenced in a study of blood T cell repertoires in COVID-19. Clones were sequenced by immunoSEQ multiplex PCR, and TCRdb holds only the in-frame ones, with some missing. The repertoire holds 300,000 to 500,000 clones, with over 75% as singletons. Sequencing input: PBMCs or T cells enriched from blood (not recorded which). The source is a woman in her thirties with acute COVID-19.

This chain joins TRBV5-6 and TRBJ2-1; maybe TRBD2 (5 bases). Between the trimmed V and J ends, which lost 4 bases and 3 bases, there was a span of 17 bases. This CDR3 spans 16 amino acids. Germline V gene data show CDR1 as SGHDT and CDR2 as YYEEEE. CDR3: CASSPDGVGSYNEQFF. For the CDR3, the DNA is TGTGCCAGCAGCCCTGACGGGGTGGGTAGCTACAATGAGCAGTTCTTC.

The rearrangement uses TRBV19 and TRBJ1-5; 9 bases match TRBD1. The CDR3 has 14 amino acids. The junction had 3 bases not matched to a gene; V was cut back by 6 bases and J by 3 bases. Germline V CDR1 and CDR2: LNHDA, SQIVND (reference sequence). The CDR3 DNA reads as TGTGCCAGTAGCGGACAGGGGCCCAATCAGCCCCAGCATTTT. The encoded protein is CASSGQGPNQPQHF.

The count of this clone is one. J is TRBJ2-7 and V is TRBV19; D is unresolved. V shed 1 base and J shed 2 bases, with 15 bases lying between them. The CDR3 has 16 residues. In germline, CDR1 is LNHDA, CDR2 SQIVND (reference sequence). The chain's CDR3 is CASSIGAYGMTYEQYF. CDR3 sequence (DNA): TGTGCCAGTAGTATAGGCGCGTACGGTATGACCTACGAGCAGTACTTC.

This sequence joins TRBV5-1 and TRBJ1-5; D may be TRBD1 (6 bases). The CDR3 consists of 15 residues. Germline V lookup: CDR1 SGHRS, CDR2 YFSETQ. The ends were cut back, 0 bases at V and 4 bases at J, with 11 bases in the middle. CDR3 coding DNA: TGCGCCAGCAGCTTGGCCCCAGGGGTGAATCAGCCCCAGCATTTT. This translates into CASSLAPGVNQPQHF.

CDR3 DNA sequence: TGTGCCAGCAGAGGAAGTTGGGACAGGGCCTATAATTCACCCCTCCACTTT. It specifies CASRGSWDRAYNSPLHF. This sequence joins TRBV2 and TRBJ1-6, with 9 bases matching TRBD1. The length of the CDR3 is 17 residues. V was clipped by 6 bases and J by 2 bases; unmatched bases: 8. CDR1 and CDR2 from the germline V gene are SNHLY and FYNNEI.

The gene calls are TRBV9 and TRBJ1-6, with TRBD1 matching over 7 bases. The CDR3 totals 15 residues. Unmatched junction bases numbered 11, after V lost 4 bases and J lost 10 bases. Per germline, CDR1 SGDLS and CDR2 YYNGEE. This CDR3 reads CASSPSDRSESPLHF. Here the CDR3 DNA reads TGTGCCAGCAGCCCATCGGACAGGTCAGAATCACCCCTCCACTTT.

In this sample, this clone turned up a few times. The chain carries TRBV5-6 and TRBJ1-5; 7 nucleotides agree with TRBD1. The CDR3 sequence is 15 residues long. CDR1 SGHDT and CDR2 YYEEEE come from the germline V gene. The trim removed 0 bases at V and 4 bases at J, leaving 4 bases unmatched. This CDR3 is CASSLEGATNQPQHF. Here the CDR3 DNA reads TGTGCCAGCAGCTTGGAGGGGGCGACTAATCAGCCCCAGCATTTT.

V gene TRBV5-1 combines with J gene TRBJ1-1, with 10 bases fitting TRBD1. CDR1 and CDR2 (germline): SGHRS, YFSETQ. V shed 4 bases and J 4 bases; nucleotides not matched to a gene: 4. The CDR3 is 14 amino acids. CDR3 sequence reads: CASSQRTGGTEAFF. The CDR3, as DNA: TGCGCCAGCAGCCAACGGACAGGGGGCACTGAAGCTTTCTTT.

The chain joins TRBV25-1 to TRBJ2-7; maybe TRBD2 (6 bases). There are 12 residues in the CDR3. Germline loops: CDR1 MGHDK, CDR2 SYGVNS. Trimming pared 4 bases from V and 4 bases from J, leaving 8 bases between. The CDR3 reads CASSAGGYEQYF. As DNA, the CDR3 is TGTGCCAGCAGTGCCGGAGGGTACGAGCAGTACTTC.

The gene calls are TRBV6-5 and TRBJ2-5; 7 bases are a match to TRBD2. V shed 6 bases, J shed 5 bases, and the junction held 9 bases outside the gene matches. The germline V gene has CDR1 MNHEY and CDR2 SVGAGI. The CDR3 runs to 14 residues. The CDR3 DNA sequence: TGTGCCAGCAGCTCGGGGGGTGGGGCGGAGACCCAGTACTTC. It is translated as CASSSGGGAETQYF.

This clone has a single count. V and J are TRBV20-1 and TRBJ2-7, with unresolved D. This CDR3 spans 11 amino acids. Germline values: CDR1 DFQATT, CDR2 SNEGSKA (reference sequence). The V and J ends lost 3 bases and 5 bases respectively, with 8 bases between them. In DNA form, the CDR3 reads TGCAGTGCTAGTCCCTTTGACGAGCAGTACTTC. Its protein product is CSASPFDEQYF.

The chain carries TRBV24-1 and TRBJ2-6; TRBD1 matches 9 bases. The J segment lost 4 bases and the V segment lost 3 bases, leaving 6 bases of the junction unmatched. CDR3 length equals 17 residues. Germline V lookup: CDR1 KGHDR, CDR2 SFDVKD. Written as DNA, the CDR3 is TGTGCCACCAGTGATCAAACAGGGGGCGTCGGGGCCAACGTCCTGACTTTC. Protein sequence: CATSDQTGGVGANVLTF.

The chain employs TRBV7-3 and TRBJ1-1; D call uncertain. The length of the CDR3 is 13 residues. With 1 base removed from V and 1 base from J, the gap between germline ends came to 4 bases. Germline loops: CDR1 SGHTA, CDR2 FQGTGA. CDR3 nucleotides: TGTGCCAGCAGCTTAAGAGCGAACACTGAAGCTTTCTTT. Amino acid sequence: CASSLRANTEAFF.

The chain recombines TRBV12-3 or TRBV12-4 with TRBJ2-3, with D unresolved. Trimming pared 6 bases from V and 2 bases from J, leaving 3 bases between. The CDR3 has 11 residues. This CDR3 is CASSLTDTQYF. The CDR3 coding sequence is TGTGCCAGCAGCCTCACAGATACGCAGTATTTT.

This chain connects TRBV29-1 to TRBJ2-7; TRBD2 aligns across 7 bases. Trimming cost V 7 bases and J 2 bases; bases outside gene matches: 8. The length of the CDR3 is 13 residues. The germline CDR1 and CDR2 sequences are SQVTM and ANQGSEA. CDR3 sequence reads: CSGAQRGAYEQYF. The CDR3 DNA sequence: TGCAGCGGGGCTCAGCGGGGAGCCTACGAGCAGTACTTC.

The gene calls are TRBV24-1 and TRBJ1-3; possibly TRBD1 for D (6 bases). Looked up from germline, CDR1 is KGHDR and CDR2 is SFDVKD. The V end lost 3 bases, the J end lost 2 bases, and 10 bases lay between the germline ends. This CDR3 has 15 residues. DNA of the CDR3: TGTGCCACCAGTGATAGCAGGGGACCTGGAAACACCATATATTTT. Its protein is CATSDSRGPGNTIYF.

This clone has only a few counts. This sequence joins TRBV5-1 and TRBJ2-1, with D unclear. The germline gives CDR1 SGHRS, CDR2 YFSETQ. CDR3 length: 16 amino acids. V was cut by 0 bases and J by 2 bases, with 12 bases left in between. The CDR3 is CASSLGIAFPYNEQFF. The DNA of the CDR3 is TGCGCCAGCAGCTTGGGCATTGCGTTCCCCTACAATGAGCAGTTCTTC.

The chain links TRBV6-5 to TRBJ2-5; D might be TRBD2 (7 bases). Trimming took 4 bases from V and 4 from J, leaving 16 bases between them. This CDR3 has 15 residues. The V gene's germline CDR1 is MNHEY and CDR2 SVGAGI. The CDR3 spells CASSSGGGARETQYF. For the CDR3, the DNA is TGTGCCAGCAGTTCTGGTGGGGGGGCGCGAGAGACCCAGTACTTC.

The chain couples TRBV7-3 to TRBJ1-1, with D unclear. Trimming stripped 3 bases from V and 1 base from J, with 9 bases between. This CDR3 has 14 residues. Germline V lookup: CDR1 SGHTA, CDR2 FQGTGA. CDR3 amino acids: CASSFLAGNTEAFF. The CDR3 nucleotides are TGTGCCAGCAGCTTCCTTGCCGGGAACACTGAAGCTTTCTTT.

The chain links TRBV12-5 to TRBJ1-5, with D uncertain. Per the germline V gene, CDR1 is LGHNT and CDR2 is FRNRAP. Trimming took off 8 bases at V and 0 bases at J, with 11 bases between the two ends. The CDR3 extends over 14 amino acids. CDR3 protein: CASSDSYSNQPQHF. Written as DNA, the CDR3 is TGTGCTAGTTCGGACTCATATAGCAATCAGCCCCAGCATTTT.

This chain joins TRBV5-1 and TRBJ2-1; tentative D call: TRBD1 (5 bases). Germline CDR1 and CDR2: SGHRS and YFSETQ. The length of the CDR3 is 13 residues. The V end lost 3 bases, the J end lost 7 bases, and 11 bases lay between the germline ends. This CDR3 reads CASSWTTGNEQFF. In nucleotides, the CDR3 is TGCGCCAGCAGCTGGACAACTGGAAATGAGCAGTTCTTC.

The genes are TRBV24-1 and TRBJ2-7; 7 bases fit TRBD2. Looked up from germline, CDR1 is KGHDR and CDR2 is SFDVKD. The CDR3 sequence is 15 residues long. J lost 7 bases, V lost 4 bases, and 12 bases had no gene match. DNA of the CDR3: TGTGCCACCAGTGAGGGGGGGTGGGCCCAAGAAGAGCAGTACTTC. It encodes CATSEGGWAQEEQYF.

This clone was seen a single time. The gene calls are TRBV3-1 (or the pseudogene TRBV3-2) and TRBJ2-7; TRBD2 agrees at 12 bases. The CDR3 has 15 amino acids. Germline loops: CDR1 LGHDT, CDR2 YNNKEL (reference sequence). The junction had 2 bases not matched to a gene; V was cut back by 1 base and J by 4 bases. The CDR3 region is CASSQGLAGEYEQYF. CDR3 nucleotide sequence: TGTGCCAGCAGCCAAGGACTAGCGGGGGAATACGAGCAGTACTTC.

The gene calls are TRBV5-1 and TRBJ2-2; TRBD2 matches at 11 bases. The CDR3 is made up of 17 amino acids. The germline CDR1 and CDR2 sequences are SGHRS and YFSETQ. Unmatched junction bases numbered 11, after V lost 4 bases and J lost 6 bases. CDR3 DNA: TGCGCCAGCAGCCCCGGGACTAGCGGTCCTTCTTCCGGGGAGCTGTTTTTT. Translating it yields CASSPGTSGPSSGELFF.

The rearrangement links TRBV5-1 to TRBJ1-4; D is perhaps TRBD1 (6 bases). The V gene lost 3 bases and the J gene lost 5 bases, with 14 bases spanning the gap. This CDR3 spans 15 amino acids. Looked up from germline, CDR1 is SGHRS and CDR2 is YFSETQ. CDR3 in amino acids: CASSSTDGQNEKLFF. CDR3 nucleotide sequence: TGCGCCAGCAGCTCAACCGACGGACAGAATGAAAAACTGTTTTTT. Based on the CDR3 plus reference TRBV5-1 and TRBJ1-4, the full variable domain is KAGVTQTPRYLIKTRGQQVTLSCSPISGHRSVSWYQQTPGQGLQFLFEYFSETQRNKGNFPGRFSGRQFSNSRSEMNVSTLELGDSALYLCASSSTDGQNEKLFFGSGTQLSVL.

The chain employs TRBV6-5 and TRBJ1-2; 8 nucleotides match TRBD1. This CDR3 spans 16 amino acids. Germline CDR1 and CDR2: MNHEY and SVGAGI. V trimming: 4 bases; J trimming: 2 bases; junction bases outside the gene matches: 9. The CDR3 nucleotides are TGTGCCAGCAGTTCTTATGGACAGGGTTCGAACTATGGCTACACCTTC. Translating it yields CASSSYGQGSNYGYTF.

V usage is TRBV5-6 and J usage is TRBJ1-5; D gene unclear. The CDR3 is made up of 14 amino acids. V dropped 2 bases and J dropped 4 bases, with 10 bases sitting between them. Germline V gene lookup returns CDR1 SGHDT and CDR2 YYEEEE. CDR3 region: CASSFFGLNQPQHF. CDR3 bases: TGTGCCAGCAGCTTTTTCGGTCTAAATCAGCCCCAGCATTTT.

This chain uses TRBV20-1 with TRBJ1-5, with D possibly TRBD1 on 5 matching bases. Germline CDR1 and CDR2: DFQATT and SNEGSKA (reference sequence). This CDR3 contains 12 residues. Deletions cut 3 bases from V and 5 bases from J, with 8 bases between. The CDR3 DNA sequence: TGCAGTGCTAGTATAGGGGATCAGCCCCAGCATTTT. Residues: CSASIGDQPQHF.

The genes are TRBV12-3 or TRBV12-4 and TRBJ1-5; no definite D call. V was clipped by 1 base and J by 5 bases, with 6 bases between them. There are 13 residues in the CDR3. This chain's CDR3 is CASSLESDQPQHF. DNA of the CDR3: TGTGCCAGCAGTTTAGAGAGTGATCAGCCCCAGCATTTT.